The 28 T cell receptor beta chains given below trace back to one sample, sequenced in a study of T cell responses to AZD1222 COVID-19 vaccine. Produced via immunoSEQ multiplex PCR; TCRdb's table is partial and in-frame only. In the table there are over 100,000 clones, about 90% of which are singletons. The sequencing used peripheral blood, collected on day 0 of AZD1222 vaccination. Source of these receptors: an adult in good health.

Of note for this clone: Germline and junction disagree at one end, which may indicate a read error. V gene TRBV28 combines with J gene TRBJ1-6; 9 bases fit TRBD1. The CDR3 loop spans 17 amino acids. From germline, CDR1 is MDHEN and CDR2 SYDVKM. CDR3 region: CASTLHGTGWKDSPLHF. The CDR3, as DNA: TGTGCCAGCACTTTACACGGGACAGGGTGGAAGGATTCACCCCTCCACTTT.

The chain links TRBV19 to TRBJ1-1; 7 nucleotides line up with TRBD1. Germline CDR1 LNHDA, CDR2 SQIVND (reference sequence). The trim removed 7 bases at V and 3 bases at J, leaving 32 bases unmatched. There are 22 residues in the CDR3. As DNA, the CDR3 is TGTGCCAGTACGGTCGACTTCTCCCCTCGTCGGAGCCTGAACCAGGGGGACACTGAAGCTTTCTTT. Translation: CASTVDFSPRRSLNQGDTEAFF.

The chain couples TRBV7-2 to TRBJ1-2, with a weak D call TRBD1 (6 bases). Trimming shortened V by 4 bases and J by 3 bases, and 15 bases separated the two germline ends. The CDR3 extends over 15 amino acids. The V gene's germline CDR1 is SGHTA and CDR2 FQGNSA. For the CDR3, the DNA is TGTGCCAGCAGCTACGCCCGGACAGACTACTATGGCTACACCTTC. Protein sequence: CASSYARTDYYGYTF.

The chain combines TRBV10-3 with TRBJ1-1, with D perhaps TRBD1 (5 bases). Trimming pared 5 bases from V and 1 base from J, leaving 14 bases between. Germline CDR1 reads ENHRY; CDR2 reads SYGVKD. The CDR3 is 15 residues long. The CDR3 is CAISPGGLRNTEAFF. CDR3 DNA sequence: TGTGCCATCAGTCCGGGGGGTTTAAGGAACACTGAAGCTTTCTTT.

The chain has TRBV2 and TRBJ1-2; TRBD1 matches 7 bases. Trimming took 1 base from V and 4 from J; bases not matched to a gene: 6. CDR3 length: 15 amino acids. CDR1 and CDR2 from the germline V gene are SNHLY and FYNNEI. The CDR3 region is CASSEDRGSRYGYTF. Here the CDR3 DNA reads TGTGCCAGCAGTGAAGACAGGGGCTCCCGCTATGGCTACACCTTC.

The chain is built from TRBV3-1 (or the pseudogene TRBV3-2) and TRBJ1-1; TRBD1 matches at 7 bases. The CDR3 sequence is 14 residues long. After removal of 3 bases from V and 5 bases from J, the junction contained 6 bases not matched to a gene. Germline lookup yields CDR1 LGHDT and CDR2 YNNKEL (reference sequence). This CDR3 is CASSHSTGRTEAFF. CDR3 DNA sequence: TGTGCCAGCAGCCATTCGACAGGGAGGACTGAAGCTTTCTTT.

This chain uses TRBV7-9 with TRBJ2-1, with 8 bases fitting TRBD2. Trimming at V came to 3 bases and at J to 6 bases, leaving 4 bases not matched to a gene. Germline-derived CDR1 and CDR2 are SEHNR and FQNEAQ (reference sequence). The CDR3 extends over 14 amino acids. In nucleotides, the CDR3 is TGTGCCAGCAGCTTCTGGACTAGCTCCAATGAGCAGTTCTTC. This translates into CASSFWTSSNEQFF.

The chain recombines TRBV28 with TRBJ2-7, with 7 positions matching TRBD1. CDR3 length: 13 residues. Germline assignment: CDR1 MDHEN and CDR2 SYDVKM. With 3 bases clipped from V and 5 bases from J, the junction kept 4 bases outside the gene matches. The CDR3 region is CASSFSTGHEQYF. The CDR3 bases are TGTGCCAGCAGTTTCTCGACAGGGCACGAGCAGTACTTC.

V gene TRBV18 combines with J gene TRBJ1-1; no clear D gene. Trimming took off 3 bases at V and 0 bases at J, with 8 bases between the two ends. Germline V gives CDR1 KGHSH, CDR2 LQKENI. The CDR3 covers 14 residues. The chain's CDR3 is CASSPRVLNTEAFF. The CDR3 nucleotides are TGTGCCAGCTCACCGAGGGTCTTGAACACTGAAGCTTTCTTT.

This clone was seen only once. The chain links TRBV28 to TRBJ2-7, with D unresolved. Germline V gives CDR1 MDHEN, CDR2 SYDVKM. The CDR3 runs to 12 residues. The V end lost 6 bases, the J end lost 2 bases, and 8 bases lay between the germline ends. Here the CDR3 reads CASRDIAYEQYF. CDR3 bases: TGTGCCAGCAGAGACATTGCCTACGAGCAGTACTTC.

The chain links TRBV15 to TRBJ2-1, with D hard to call. The germline CDR1 and CDR2 sequences are LNHNV and YYDKDF (reference sequence). The V and J ends lost 3 bases and 2 bases respectively, with 8 bases between them. The CDR3 covers 14 residues. DNA of the CDR3: TGTGCCACCAGCAGCGACCGCGCCTACAATGAGCAGTTCTTC. Protein product: CATSSDRAYNEQFF.

Only one count was recorded for this clone. The chain recombines TRBV9 with TRBJ2-3; D may correspond to TRBD1 or TRBD2 (5 bases each). The CDR3 is 15 residues long. The ends were cut back, 1 base at V and 3 bases at J, with 12 bases in the middle. Germline V gene data show CDR1 as SGDLS and CDR2 as YYNGEE. CDR3 nucleotide sequence: TGTGCCAGCAGCGTATTTGGGGACCTGACAGATACGCAGTATTTT. As protein: CASSVFGDLTDTQYF.

The chain carries TRBV27 and TRBJ1-1; 7 bases match TRBD1. The trim removed 3 bases at V and 4 bases at J, leaving 5 bases unmatched. This CDR3 contains 14 residues. Per the germline V gene, CDR1 is MNHEY and CDR2 is SMNVEV (reference sequence). The CDR3 region is CASSLDRSVTEAFF. As DNA, the CDR3 is TGTGCCAGCAGTTTGGACAGGTCGGTCACTGAAGCTTTCTTT.

The chain is built from TRBV10-1 and TRBJ1-1; D is uncertain. Trimming stripped 5 bases from V and 3 bases from J, with 10 bases between. This CDR3 comprises 13 residues. CDR1 WNHNN and CDR2 SYGVQD come from the germline V gene (reference sequence). The CDR3 loop reads CASSLTSDTEAFF. Here the CDR3 DNA reads TGCGCCAGCAGTTTGACCTCGGACACTGAAGCTTTCTTT.

This clone was picked up a small number of times. The chain combines TRBV19 with TRBJ1-5; 10 bases are a match to TRBD1. The CDR3 has 16 residues. Trimming removed 3 bases from V and 2 bases from J; junction bases left unmatched: 4. Germline CDR1 LNHDA, CDR2 SQIVND (reference sequence). The chain's CDR3 is CASSIYGTGGNQPQHF. The DNA for the CDR3 is TGTGCCAGTAGTATTTACGGGACAGGGGGCAATCAGCCCCAGCATTTT. Full variable domain (outside the CDR3, taken from reference TRBV19 and TRBJ1-5): DGGITQSPKYLFRKEGQNVTLSCEQNLNHDAMYWYRQDPGQGLRLIYYSQIVNDFQKGDIAEGYSVSREKKESFPLTVTSAQKNPTAFYLCASSIYGTGGNQPQHFGDGTRLSIL.

The rearrangement links TRBV27 to TRBJ2-7, with TRBD1 identical over 8 bases. CDR1 and CDR2 from the germline V gene are MNHEY and SMNVEV (reference sequence). The CDR3 sequence is 12 residues long. Germline trimming cut 11 bases from V and 5 bases from J; bases unmatched to any gene: 8. CDR3 DNA: TGTGCCTCCCGACAGGGGCGAGACGAGCAGTACTTC. Translation: CASRQGRDEQYF.

The chain has TRBV18 and TRBJ1-2; D unresolved. Germline loops: CDR1 KGHSH, CDR2 LQKENI. The V and J ends lost 6 bases and 4 bases respectively, with 12 bases between them. CDR3 length: 13 amino acids. CDR3 DNA: TGTGCCAGCTCTTTCGACGGTCGCTATGGCTACACCTTC. It codes for CASSFDGRYGYTF.

V is TRBV27 and J is TRBJ1-2; D ambiguous. The CDR3 has 15 residues. Germline lookup yields CDR1 MNHEY and CDR2 SMNVEV (reference sequence). Between the trimmed V and J ends, which lost 2 bases and 4 bases, there was a span of 14 bases. CDR3 in amino acids: CASSLHGEPPYGYTF. As DNA, the CDR3 is TGTGCCAGCAGTTTACATGGGGAGCCCCCCTATGGCTACACCTTC.

The chain is built from TRBV7-9 and TRBJ1-6, with D maybe TRBD1 (5 bases). The CDR3 contains 15 residues. Germline CDR1 SEHNR, CDR2 FQNEAQ (reference sequence). V was pared by 4 bases and J by 6 bases, with 13 bases between. The CDR3 DNA reads as TGTGCCAGCAGCTCTTTTCGACAGACTAATTCACCCCTCCACTTT. Translating it yields CASSSFRQTNSPLHF.

CDR3 sequence reads: CASTPSSAPRGETQYF. DNA for the CDR3: TGTGCCAGCACTCCATCTAGCGCACCCCGAGGAGAGACCCAGTACTTC. The chain has TRBV9 and TRBJ2-5, with D possibly being TRBD2 (6 bases). CDR3 length: 16 amino acids. The germline V gene encodes CDR1 SGDLS and CDR2 YYNGEE. V dropped 6 bases and J dropped 4 bases, with 22 bases sitting between them.

The rearrangement joins TRBV9 to TRBJ1-5; TRBD1 might be the D (5 bases). Between the trimmed V and J ends, which lost 0 bases and 6 bases, there was a span of 10 bases. CDR3 length equals 14 residues. The germline V gene encodes CDR1 SGDLS and CDR2 YYNGEE. The CDR3 DNA follows: TGTGCCAGCAGCGTAGGGGGGTCGGGTCAGCCCCAGCATTTT. This translates into CASSVGGSGQPQHF.

The V and J genes are TRBV13 and TRBJ2-2; possibly TRBD2 for D (6 bases). Trimming pared 5 bases from V and 10 bases from J, leaving 14 bases between. CDR1 is PRHDT, CDR2 FYEKMQ, per germline (reference sequence). The CDR3 is 13 amino acids. The CDR3 loop reads CASSPRGVKELFF. For the CDR3, the DNA is TGTGCCAGCAGCCCCCGCGGGGTAAAGGAGCTGTTTTTT. Looking up the rest from reference TRBV13 and TRBJ2-2 gives the full variable domain: AAGVIQSPRHLIKEKRETATLKCYPIPRHDTVYWYQQGPGQDPQFLISFYEKMQSDKGSIPDRFSAQQFSDYHSELNMSSLELGDSALYFCASSPRGVKELFFGEGSRLTVL.

This clone was detected only once. The rearrangement joins TRBV24-1 to TRBJ2-1, with no clear D. Germline V gene data show CDR1 as KGHDR and CDR2 as SFDVKD. This CDR3 spans 11 amino acids. With 0 bases removed from V and 10 bases from J, the gap between germline ends came to 3 bases. The CDR3 coding sequence is TGTGCCACCAGTGATTTGTGGGAGCAGTTCTTC. This codes for CATSDLWEQFF.

The rearrangement links TRBV27 to TRBJ2-7, with unresolved D. Germline CDR1 reads MNHEY; CDR2 reads SMNVEV (reference sequence). This CDR3 comprises 10 residues. V gave up 8 bases and J gave up 6 bases, with 8 bases separating them. In DNA form, the CDR3 reads TGTGCCAGCGGCCTTCTCGAGCAGTACTTC. Amino acids: CASGLLEQYF.

The chain couples TRBV3-1 (or the pseudogene TRBV3-2) to TRBJ2-7; 9 bases are shared with TRBD2. There are 15 residues in the CDR3. The J segment lost 3 bases and the V segment lost 5 bases, leaving 8 bases of the junction unmatched. CDR1 is LGHDT, CDR2 YNNKEL, per germline (reference sequence). The CDR3 protein is CASSAERTSVYEQYF. The CDR3 DNA is TGTGCCAGCAGCGCTGAAAGGACTAGCGTCTACGAGCAGTACTTC.

V and J are TRBV7-9 and TRBJ1-4, with no clear D. This CDR3 spans 14 amino acids. CDR1 SEHNR and CDR2 FQNEAQ come from the germline V gene (reference sequence). V was pared by 3 bases and J by 0 bases, with 5 bases between. CDR3 nucleotides: TGTGCCAGCAGCTTGGGCGCAACTAATGAAAAACTGTTTTTT. It translates to CASSLGATNEKLFF.

The genes are TRBV28 and TRBJ2-7; TRBD1 is a possible D gene (6 bases). Deletions cut 1 base from V and 9 bases from J, with 13 bases between. This CDR3 region has 13 residues. CDR1 is MDHEN and CDR2 is SYDVKM in the germline V gene. The CDR3 is CASSLSGVKGQYF. CDR3 sequence (DNA): TGTGCCAGCAGTTTATCAGGGGTCAAGGGGCAGTACTTC. Together with reference TRBV28 and TRBJ2-7, the CDR3 gives the full variable domain: DVKVTQSSRYLVKRTGEKVFLECVQDMDHENMFWYRQDPGLGLRLIYFSYDVKMKEKGDIPEGYSVSREKKERFSLILESASTNQTSMYLCASSLSGVKGQYFGPGTRLTVT.

Only a few counts were recorded for this clone. J is TRBJ2-6 and V is TRBV3-1 (or the pseudogene TRBV3-2), with TRBD1 matching over 8 bases. Losses at the gene ends were 0 bases for V and 3 bases for J; bases not matched to a gene: 10. Germline lookup yields CDR1 LGHDT and CDR2 YNNKEL (reference sequence). The CDR3 has 19 amino acids. The CDR3: CASSQDYGTGQNGANVLTF. Here the CDR3 DNA reads TGTGCCAGCAGCCAAGACTATGGGACAGGTCAGAATGGGGCCAACGTCCTGACTTTC.